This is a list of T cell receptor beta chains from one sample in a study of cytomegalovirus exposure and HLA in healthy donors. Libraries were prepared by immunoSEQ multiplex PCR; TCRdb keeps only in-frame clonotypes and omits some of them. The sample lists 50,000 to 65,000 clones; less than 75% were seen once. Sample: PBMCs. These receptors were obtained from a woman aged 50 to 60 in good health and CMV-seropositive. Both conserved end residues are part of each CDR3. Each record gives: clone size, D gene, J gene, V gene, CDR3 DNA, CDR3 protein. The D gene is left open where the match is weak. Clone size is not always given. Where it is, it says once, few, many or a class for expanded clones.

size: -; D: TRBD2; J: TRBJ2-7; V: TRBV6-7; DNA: TGTGCCAGCAGACAAGCGGGAGGGCACGAGCAGTACTTC; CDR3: CASRQAGGHEQYF
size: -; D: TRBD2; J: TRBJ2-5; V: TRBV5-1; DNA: TGCGCCAGCAGTCTGGGGCGGGGGGGCTTACAAGAGACCCAGTACTTC; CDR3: CASSLGRGGLQETQYF
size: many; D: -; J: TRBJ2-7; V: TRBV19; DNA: TGTGCCAGTAGTGAGCGCGGGGACGGGCCCTACGAGCAGTACTTC; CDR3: CASSERGDGPYEQYF
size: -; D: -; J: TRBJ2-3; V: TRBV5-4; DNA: TGTGCCAGCAGCTTGGGGGAGGATGGTTATACGCAGTATTTT; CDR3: CASSLGEDGYTQYF
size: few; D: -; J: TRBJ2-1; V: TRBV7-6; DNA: TGTGCCAGCAGCTACCAGGGGACTATTAACAATGAGCAGTTCTTC; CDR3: CASSYQGTINNEQFF
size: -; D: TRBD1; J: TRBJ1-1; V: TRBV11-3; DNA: TGTGCCAGGGGACAGGAGAACACTGAAGCTTTCTTT; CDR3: CARGQENTEAFF
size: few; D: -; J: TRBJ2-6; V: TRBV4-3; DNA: TGCGCCAGCAGCCAAGACGGAGGCCCTGGGGCCAACGTCCTGACTTTC; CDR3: CASSQDGGPGANVLTF
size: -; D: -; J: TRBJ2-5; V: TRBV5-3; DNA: TGTGCCAGAAGCGGGACACTCCAAGAGACCCAGTACTTC; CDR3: CARSGTLQETQYF
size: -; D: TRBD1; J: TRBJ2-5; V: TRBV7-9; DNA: TGTGCCAGCAGCTTAGGGCAGGGGGCGCAGGAGACCCAGTACTTC; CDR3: CASSLGQGAQETQYF
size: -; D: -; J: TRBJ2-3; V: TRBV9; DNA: TGTGCCAGCAGCGTAGGTTGGGGAGGCACAGATACGCAGTATTTT; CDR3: CASSVGWGGTDTQYF
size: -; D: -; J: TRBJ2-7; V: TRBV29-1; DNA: TGCAGCGTTGCCCCCCAGATAGGGGCCTCAGGGCAGTACTTC; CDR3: CSVAPQIGASGQYF
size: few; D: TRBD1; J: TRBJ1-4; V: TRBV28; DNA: TGTGCCAGCAGTTCCCCCCAGGGGGCGGGTGAAAAACTGTTTTTT; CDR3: CASSSPQGAGEKLFF
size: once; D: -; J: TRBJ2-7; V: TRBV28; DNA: TGTGCCAGCAGCCCACCGACTGGCGTACGCTACGAGCAGTACTTC; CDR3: CASSPPTGVRYEQYF
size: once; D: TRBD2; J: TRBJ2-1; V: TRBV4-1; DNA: TGCGCCAGCACCCTAAGTACTAGCGGGGGGGTCTATAATGAGCAGTTCTTC; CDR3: CASTLSTSGGVYNEQFF
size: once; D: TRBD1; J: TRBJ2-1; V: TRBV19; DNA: TGTGCCAGTAGTATGGTCAGGGGGCCTAGTGGTAATGAGCAGTTCTTC; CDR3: CASSMVRGPSGNEQFF
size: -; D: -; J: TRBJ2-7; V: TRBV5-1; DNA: TGCGCCAGCAGCTTTTCCGGGACAAAATACGAGCAGTACTTC; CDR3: CASSFSGTKYEQYF
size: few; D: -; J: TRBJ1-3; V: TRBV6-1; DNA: TGTGCCAGCAGTGACACTGGAAACACCATATATTTT; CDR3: CASSDTGNTIYF
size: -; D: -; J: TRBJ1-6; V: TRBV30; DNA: TGTGCCTGCTCACCCGGGGGAACCCCCAAAAATTCACCCCTCCACTTT; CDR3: CACSPGGTPKNSPLHF
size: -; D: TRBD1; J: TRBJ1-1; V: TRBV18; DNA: TGTGCCAGCTCTGCCGGGACAGGGGTAAACACTGAAGCTTTCTTT; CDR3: CASSAGTGVNTEAFF
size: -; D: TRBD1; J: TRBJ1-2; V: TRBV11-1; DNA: TGTGCCAGCAGCCAAGCTCAGGGGGATGGGGATGGCTACACCTTC; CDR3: CASSQAQGDGDGYTF
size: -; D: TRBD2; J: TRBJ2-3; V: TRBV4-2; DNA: TGTGCCAGCAGCCAAGGTCGGACTAGCGGGAGTTCAGATACGCAGTATTTT; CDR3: CASSQGRTSGSSDTQYF
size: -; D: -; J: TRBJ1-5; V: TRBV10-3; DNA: TGTGCCATCAGTGAGTCGGGTGGACTGCTAAATCAGCCCCAGCATTTT; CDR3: CAISESGGLLNQPQHF
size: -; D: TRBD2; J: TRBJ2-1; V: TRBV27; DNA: TGTGCCAGCAGTTCCACTCTAGCGGGAGTTGTTAATGAGCAGTTCTTC; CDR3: CASSSTLAGVVNEQFF
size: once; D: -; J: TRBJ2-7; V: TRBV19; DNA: TGTGCCAGTAGCGAGCGGATCTTCGCCTACGAGCAGTACTTC; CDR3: CASSERIFAYEQYF
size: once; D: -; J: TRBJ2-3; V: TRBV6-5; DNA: TGTGCCAGCAGTTACTCTGGCGGAAGTCAAGATACGCAGTATTTT; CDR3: CASSYSGGSQDTQYF
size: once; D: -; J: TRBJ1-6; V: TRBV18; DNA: TGTGCCAGCTCACGGGAGGGGCCAACCTATAATTCACCCCTCCACTTT; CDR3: CASSREGPTYNSPLHF
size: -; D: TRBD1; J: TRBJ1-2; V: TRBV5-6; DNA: TGTGCCAGCAGCCGCGGACAGGAGAACTATGGCTACACCTTC; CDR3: CASSRGQENYGYTF
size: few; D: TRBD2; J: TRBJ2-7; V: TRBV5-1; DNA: TGCGCCAGCAGCTCGGGACTAGGCTACGAGCAGTACTTC; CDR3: CASSSGLGYEQYF
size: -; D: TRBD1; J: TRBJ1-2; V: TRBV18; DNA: TGTGCCAGCTCACAATTCATCGACAGGGAGAAAACCTTC; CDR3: CASSQFIDREKTF
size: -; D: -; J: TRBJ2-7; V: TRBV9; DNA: TGTGCCAGCAGCGTAGCTGGTTCTAGCTCCTACGAGCAGTACTTC; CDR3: CASSVAGSSSYEQYF
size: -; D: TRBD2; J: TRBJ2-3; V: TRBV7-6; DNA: TGTGCCAGCAGGCCAGCGGGGGGAGCCTCGGCAGATACGCAGTATTTT; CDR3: CASRPAGGASADTQYF
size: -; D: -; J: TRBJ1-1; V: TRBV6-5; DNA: TGTGCCAGCAGAACCTCGACAGGAGACACTGAAGCTTTCTTT; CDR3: CASRTSTGDTEAFF
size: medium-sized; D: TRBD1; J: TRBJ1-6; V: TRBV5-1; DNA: TGCGCCAGCAGCTTGGGACAGGGGAATAATTCACCCCTCCACTTT; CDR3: CASSLGQGNNSPLHF
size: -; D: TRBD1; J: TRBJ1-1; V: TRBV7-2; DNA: TGTGCCAGCAGCCAAACAGGGGACACTGAAGCTTTCTTT; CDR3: CASSQTGDTEAFF
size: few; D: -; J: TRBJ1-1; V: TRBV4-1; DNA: TGCGCCAGCAGCCAGCGGGAGGTGAACACTGAAGCTTTCTTT; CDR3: CASSQREVNTEAFF
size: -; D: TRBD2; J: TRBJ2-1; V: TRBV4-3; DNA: TGCGCCAGCAGCCACCCTAGCGGCTCCGGCTCCTACAATGAGCAGTTCTTC; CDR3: CASSHPSGSGSYNEQFF
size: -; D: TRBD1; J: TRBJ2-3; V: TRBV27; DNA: TGTGCCAGCAGTTTGCGACAGGGCAGATATACGCAGTATTTT; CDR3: CASSLRQGRYTQYF
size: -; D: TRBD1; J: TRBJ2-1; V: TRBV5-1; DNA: TGCGCCAGCAGTTCCGGACAGGGCGTCCCCTACAATGAGCAGTTCTTC; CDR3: CASSSGQGVPYNEQFF
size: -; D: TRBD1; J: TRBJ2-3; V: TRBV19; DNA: TGTGCCAGTAGTATTCGACAGGGGCGCAGCACAGATACGCAGTATTTT; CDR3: CASSIRQGRSTDTQYF
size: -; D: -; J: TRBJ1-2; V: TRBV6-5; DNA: TGTGCCAGCAGTTATGGGGCGTTTAGAGACTATGGCTACACCTTC; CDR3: CASSYGAFRDYGYTF
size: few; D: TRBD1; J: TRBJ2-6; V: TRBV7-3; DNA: TGTGCCAGCAGCCCCGGACAGGGCGACGTCCTGACTTTC; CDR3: CASSPGQGDVLTF
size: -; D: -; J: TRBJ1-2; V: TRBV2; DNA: TGTGCCAGCACCAGGGAAGCCTTAGGGGGCTACACCTTC; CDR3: CASTREALGGYTF
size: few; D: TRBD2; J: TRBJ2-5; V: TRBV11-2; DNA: TGTGCCAGCGGATATAGCGGGGGGGGCCAAGAGACCCAGTACTTC; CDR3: CASGYSGGGQETQYF